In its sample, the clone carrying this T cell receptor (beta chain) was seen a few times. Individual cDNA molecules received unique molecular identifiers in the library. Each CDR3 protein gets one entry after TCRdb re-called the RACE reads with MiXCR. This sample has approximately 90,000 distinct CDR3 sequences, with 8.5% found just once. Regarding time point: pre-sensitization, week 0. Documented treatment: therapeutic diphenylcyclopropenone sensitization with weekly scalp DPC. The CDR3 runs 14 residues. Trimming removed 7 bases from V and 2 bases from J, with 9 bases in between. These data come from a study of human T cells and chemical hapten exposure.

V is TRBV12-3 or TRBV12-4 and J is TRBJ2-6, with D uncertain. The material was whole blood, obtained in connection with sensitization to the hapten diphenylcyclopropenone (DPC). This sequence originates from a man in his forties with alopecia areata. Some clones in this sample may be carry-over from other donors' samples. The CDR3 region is CASIRLTGANVLTF. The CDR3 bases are TGTGCCAGCATACGCCTTACTGGGGCCAACGTCCTGACTTTC.